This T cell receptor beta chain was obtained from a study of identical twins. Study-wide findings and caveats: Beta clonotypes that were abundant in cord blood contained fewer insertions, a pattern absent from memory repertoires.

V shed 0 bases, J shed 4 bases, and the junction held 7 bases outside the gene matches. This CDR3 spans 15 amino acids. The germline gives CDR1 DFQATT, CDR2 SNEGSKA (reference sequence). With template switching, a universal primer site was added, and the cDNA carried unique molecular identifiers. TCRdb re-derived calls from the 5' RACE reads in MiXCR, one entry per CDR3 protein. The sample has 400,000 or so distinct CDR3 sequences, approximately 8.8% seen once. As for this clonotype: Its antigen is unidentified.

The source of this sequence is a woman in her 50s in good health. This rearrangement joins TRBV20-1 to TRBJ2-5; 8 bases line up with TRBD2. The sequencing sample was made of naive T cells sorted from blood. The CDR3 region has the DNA TGCAGTGCTAGAGATAAGCGGGAGTCTCTAGAGACCCAGTACTTC. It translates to CSARDKRESLETQYF.